Given below is one TCR beta chain in context. These data belong to a study of blood T cell repertoires in COVID-19. Assay: immunoSEQ multiplex PCR; the TCRdb copy retains only in-frame clones and omits some. The sample holds approximately 250,000 clones, around 86% seen once. Source material: peripheral blood. This TCR was recovered from a man aged 35 to 55 with active or convalescent COVID-19.

DNA for the CDR3: TGTGCCAGCAGCTTGAGACAGAACTACGAGCAGTACTTC. As protein: CASSLRQNYEQYF. The chain employs TRBV5-5 and TRBJ2-7, with a weak D call TRBD1 (5 bases). Trimming left V 1 base short and J 3 bases short, with 8 bases between. CDR3 length: 13 amino acids. Germline loops: CDR1 SGHKS, CDR2 YYEKEE (reference sequence).